This T cell receptor beta chain was profiled in a study of Graves' ophthalmopathy and Graves' hyperthyroidism. Findings and limits, study-wide: The model achieved around 67% sensitivity and about 76% specificity for ophthalmopathy progression.

Serum thyroxine and TRAb, along with clinical symptoms, thyroid ultrasound and orbital computed tomography, were what diagnosis relied on. This CDR3 is 16 amino acids long. Germline V lookup: CDR1 MNHEY, CDR2 SVGAGI. V lost 11 bases to trimming and J lost 0 bases, with 20 bases between them. Amplification from RNA transcripts yielded the TCR beta CDR3 regions. First-round RT-PCR employed HTBI primers, with a second-round multiplex PCR after it. TCRdb independently ran MiXCR on the multiplex PCR reads; one entry per CDR3 protein. This table holds 1 million to 1.3 million distinct CDR3 sequences, about 36% found once. Concerning this clonotype itself: What it recognizes is unknown.

The chain combines TRBV6-5 with TRBJ1-5; D not resolved. The receptor comes from an adult man with Graves' hyperthyroidism. The sequenced sample was peripheral blood or thyroid tissue (not recorded which). The CDR3, as DNA: TGTGCCGGCGGCAGACCCTCAACCTATAGCAATCAGCCCCAGCATTTT. It encodes CAGGRPSTYSNQPQHF.